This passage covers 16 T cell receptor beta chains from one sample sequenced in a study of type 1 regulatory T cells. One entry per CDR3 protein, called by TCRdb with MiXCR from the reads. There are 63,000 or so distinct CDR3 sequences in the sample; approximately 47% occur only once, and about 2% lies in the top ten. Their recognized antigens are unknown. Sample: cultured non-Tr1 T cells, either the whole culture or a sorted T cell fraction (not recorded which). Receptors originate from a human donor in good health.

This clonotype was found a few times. CDR3 residues: CSVEGALTQYF. DNA of the CDR3: TGCAGCGTTGAGGGGGCGTTGACCCAGTACTTC. The genes are TRBV29-1 and TRBJ2-5; tentative D call: TRBD1 (6 bases). This CDR3 is built from 11 residues. Germline CDR1 is SQVTM and CDR2 is ANQGSEA. V was shortened by 3 bases and J by 7 bases, with 9 bases between the two germline ends.

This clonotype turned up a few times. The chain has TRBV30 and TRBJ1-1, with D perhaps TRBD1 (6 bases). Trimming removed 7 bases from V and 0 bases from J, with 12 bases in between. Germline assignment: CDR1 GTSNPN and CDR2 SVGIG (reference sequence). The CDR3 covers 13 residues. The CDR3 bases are TGTGCCTCAGAGGGGGGATTGAACACTGAAGCTTTCTTT. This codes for CASEGGLNTEAFF.

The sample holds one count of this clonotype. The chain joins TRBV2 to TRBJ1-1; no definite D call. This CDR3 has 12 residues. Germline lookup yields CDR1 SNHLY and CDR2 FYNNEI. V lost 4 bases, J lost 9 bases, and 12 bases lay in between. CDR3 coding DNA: TGTGCCAGCAGTGTAGGGCGGGAAAAAGCTTTCTTT. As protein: CASSVGREKAFF.

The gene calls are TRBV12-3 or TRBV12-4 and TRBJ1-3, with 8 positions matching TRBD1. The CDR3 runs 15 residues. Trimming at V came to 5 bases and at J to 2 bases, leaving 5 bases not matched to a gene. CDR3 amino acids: CASSPGQGPGNTIYF. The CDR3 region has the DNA TGTGCCAGCAGTCCAGGACAGGGACCTGGAAACACCATATATTTT.

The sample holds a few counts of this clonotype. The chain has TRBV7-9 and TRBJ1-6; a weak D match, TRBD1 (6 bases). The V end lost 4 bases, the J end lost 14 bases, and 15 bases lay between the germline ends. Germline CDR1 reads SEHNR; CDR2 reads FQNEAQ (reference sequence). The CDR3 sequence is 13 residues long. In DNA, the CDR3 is TGTGCCAGCAGCTCACAGGGCCGGGTGACCCTCCACTTT. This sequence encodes CASSSQGRVTLHF.

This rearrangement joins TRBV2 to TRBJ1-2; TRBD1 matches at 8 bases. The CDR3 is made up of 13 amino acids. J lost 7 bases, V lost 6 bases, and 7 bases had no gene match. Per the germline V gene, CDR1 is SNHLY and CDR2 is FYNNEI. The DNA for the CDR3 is TGTGCCAGCAGGGGGACAGGCCTCTGTGGCTACACCTTC. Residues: CASRGTGLCGYTF.

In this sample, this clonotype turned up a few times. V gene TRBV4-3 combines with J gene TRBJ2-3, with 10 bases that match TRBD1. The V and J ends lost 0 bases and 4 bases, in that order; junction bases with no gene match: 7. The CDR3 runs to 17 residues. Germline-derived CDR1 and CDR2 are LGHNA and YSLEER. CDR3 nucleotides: TGCGCCAGCAGCCAAGAGTCGGGGGACAGGGGTGCAGATACGCAGTATTTT. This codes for CASSQESGDRGADTQYF.

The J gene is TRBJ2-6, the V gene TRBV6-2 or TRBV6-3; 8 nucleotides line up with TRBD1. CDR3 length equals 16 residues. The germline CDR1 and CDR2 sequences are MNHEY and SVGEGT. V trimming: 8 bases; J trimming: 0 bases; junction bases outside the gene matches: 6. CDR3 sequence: CASGDRGGSGANVLTF. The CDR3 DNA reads TGTGCCAGCGGAGACAGGGGTGGCTCTGGGGCCAACGTCCTGACTTTC.

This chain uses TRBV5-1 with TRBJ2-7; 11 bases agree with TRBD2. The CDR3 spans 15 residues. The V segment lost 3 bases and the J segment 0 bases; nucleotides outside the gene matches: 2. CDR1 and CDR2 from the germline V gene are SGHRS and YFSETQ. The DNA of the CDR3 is TGCGCCAGCAGCTCGGGGACTAGCGGCTCCTACGAGCAGTACTTC. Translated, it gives CASSSGTSGSYEQYF. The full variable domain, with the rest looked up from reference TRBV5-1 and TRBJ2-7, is KAGVTQTPRYLIKTRGQQVTLSCSPISGHRSVSWYQQTPGQGLQFLFEYFSETQRNKGNFPGRFSGRQFSNSRSEMNVSTLELGDSALYLCASSSGTSGSYEQYFGPGTRLTVT.

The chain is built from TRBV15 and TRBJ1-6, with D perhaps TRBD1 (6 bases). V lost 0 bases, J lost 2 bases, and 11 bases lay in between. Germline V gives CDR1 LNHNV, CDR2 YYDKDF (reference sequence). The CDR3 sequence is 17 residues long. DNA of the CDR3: TGTGCCACCAGCAGAGATCGGGGGGCCACCTATAATTCACCCCTCCACTTT. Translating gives CATSRDRGATYNSPLHF.

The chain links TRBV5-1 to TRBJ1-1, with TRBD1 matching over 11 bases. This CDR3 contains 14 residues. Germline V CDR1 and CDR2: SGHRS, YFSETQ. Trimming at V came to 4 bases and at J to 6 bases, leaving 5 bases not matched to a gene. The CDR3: CASSPGQGEAEAFF. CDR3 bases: TGCGCCAGCAGCCCGGGACAGGGGGAGGCTGAAGCTTTCTTT. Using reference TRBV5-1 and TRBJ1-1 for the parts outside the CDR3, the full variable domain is KAGVTQTPRYLIKTRGQQVTLSCSPISGHRSVSWYQQTPGQGLQFLFEYFSETQRNKGNFPGRFSGRQFSNSRSEMNVSTLELGDSALYLCASSPGQGEAEAFFGQGTRLTVV.

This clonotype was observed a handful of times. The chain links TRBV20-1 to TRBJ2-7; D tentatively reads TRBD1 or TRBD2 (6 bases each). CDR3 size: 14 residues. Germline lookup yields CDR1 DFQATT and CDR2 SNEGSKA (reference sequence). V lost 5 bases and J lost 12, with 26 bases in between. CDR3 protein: CSAPDHPGARRRYF. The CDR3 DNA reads TGCAGTGCTCCTGATCATCCGGGGGCCCGACGGAGGTACTTC.

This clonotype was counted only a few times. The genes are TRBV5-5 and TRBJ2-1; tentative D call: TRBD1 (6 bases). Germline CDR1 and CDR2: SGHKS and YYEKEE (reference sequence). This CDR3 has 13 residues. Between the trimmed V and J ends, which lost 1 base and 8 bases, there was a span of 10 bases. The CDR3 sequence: CASSLLGAHEQFF. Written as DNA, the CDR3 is TGTGCCAGCAGCTTGTTGGGGGCACATGAGCAGTTCTTC.

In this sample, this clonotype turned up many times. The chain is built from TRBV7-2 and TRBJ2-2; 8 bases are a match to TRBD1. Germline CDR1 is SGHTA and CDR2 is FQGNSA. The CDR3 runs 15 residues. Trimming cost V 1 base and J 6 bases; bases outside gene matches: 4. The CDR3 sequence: CASSLDRGVAGELFF. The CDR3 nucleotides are TGTGCCAGCAGCTTAGACAGGGGGGTGGCCGGGGAGCTGTTTTTT. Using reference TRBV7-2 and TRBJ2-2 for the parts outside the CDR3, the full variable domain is GAGVSQSPSNKVTEKGKDVELRCDPISGHTALYWYRQSLGQGLEFLIYFQGNSAPDKSGLPSDRFSAERTGGSVSTLTIQRTQQEDSAVYLCASSLDRGVAGELFFGEGSRLTVL.

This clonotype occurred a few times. DNA for the CDR3: TGTGCCAGCACCGACAGGGCCCGCTCCTACAATGAGCAGTTCTTC. Translation gives CASTDRARSYNEQFF. The rearrangement joins TRBV7-2 to TRBJ2-1; TRBD1 aligns across 7 bases. The CDR3 consists of 15 residues. Germline CDR1 and CDR2: SGHTA and FQGNSA. Germline trimming cut 7 bases from V and 0 bases from J; bases unmatched to any gene: 6.

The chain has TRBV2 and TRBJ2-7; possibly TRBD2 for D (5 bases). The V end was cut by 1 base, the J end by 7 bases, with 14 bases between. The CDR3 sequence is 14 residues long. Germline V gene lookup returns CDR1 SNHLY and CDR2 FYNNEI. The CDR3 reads CASSEVRAGREQYF. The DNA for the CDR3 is TGTGCCAGCAGTGAAGTGAGGGCCGGACGGGAGCAGTACTTC.